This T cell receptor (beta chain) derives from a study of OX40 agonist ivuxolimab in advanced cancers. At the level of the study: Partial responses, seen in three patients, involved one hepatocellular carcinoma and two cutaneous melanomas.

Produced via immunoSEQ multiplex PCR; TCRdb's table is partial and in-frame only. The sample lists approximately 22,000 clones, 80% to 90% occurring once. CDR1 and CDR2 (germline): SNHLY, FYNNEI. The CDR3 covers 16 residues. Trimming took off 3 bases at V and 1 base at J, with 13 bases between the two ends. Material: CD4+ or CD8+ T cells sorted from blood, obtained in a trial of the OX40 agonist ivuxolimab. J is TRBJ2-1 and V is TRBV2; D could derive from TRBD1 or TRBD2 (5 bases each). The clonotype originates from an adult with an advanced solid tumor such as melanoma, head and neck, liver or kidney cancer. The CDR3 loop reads CASSEVGGGSYNEQFF. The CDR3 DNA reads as TGTGCCAGCAGTGAGGTGGGTGGGGGATCCTACAATGAGCAGTTCTTC.